These T cell receptor beta chains were read from a single sample in a study of blood T cell repertoires in COVID-19. Repertoires were generated with immunoSEQ multiplex PCR, while TCRdb's copy carries only in-frame clones and drops some. The data show approximately 300,000 clones, about nine tenths seen once. Sequenced input: peripheral blood. The receptors here all came from a man aged 18 to 30 with active or convalescent COVID-19. Both conserved end residues are part of each CDR3. The D gene is left open where the match is weak. Clone size is given for some rows only: seen once, a few or many times, or a class if the clone is expanded.

- TRBJ2-7 - TRBV5-1 TGCGCCAGCAGCTTGGTGGCCTTCGTTCGGTCTAGTTTGTCCCGCTACGAGCAGTACTTC CASSLVAFVRSSLSRYEQYF
TRBD2 TRBJ2-4 few TRBV7-2 TGTGCCAGCAGCCGCGACTCCGGGACTAGCAAACAATACTTC CASSRDSGTSKQYF
- TRBJ1-3 - TRBV14 TGTGCCAGCAGCCAAGAGCTCCGCAGGGACACCATATATTTT CASSQELRRDTIYF
- TRBJ1-2 once TRBV6-5 TGTGCCAGCAGCGGGGAACTTAGTAGCTATGGCTACACCTTC CASSGELSSYGYTF
TRBD1 TRBJ2-7 once TRBV20-1 TGCACCATGGGACAGGGCTACGAGCAGTACTTC CTMGQGYEQYF
- TRBJ1-2 - TRBV25-1 TGTGCCAGCAGTGAACGTAGACAACAAGTCGGTGGCTACACCTTC CASSERRQQVGGYTF
- TRBJ1-2 - TRBV10-2 TGCGCCAGCAGTGAGTTCGCGGGACCCCTCAACTGGAGAAACTATGGCTACACCTTC CASSEFAGPLNWRNYGYTF
TRBD2 TRBJ2-2 - TRBV10-3 TGTGCCATCAGCGGACTAGCGGGCGCCACCGGGGAGCTGTTTTTT CAISGLAGATGELFF
TRBD2 TRBJ2-7 once TRBV2 TGTGCCAGCAGTGCCATTTCCTCGGGAGGCCACGAGCAGTACTTC CASSAISSGGHEQYF
TRBD1 TRBJ2-7 - TRBV19 TGTGCCAGTAGTACCACTCCCGGGACAGGGATATACGAGCAGTACTTC CASSTTPGTGIYEQYF
- TRBJ1-1 once TRBV6-1 TGTGCCAGCAGTGACCTAAGCGGGAGCGGGTACACTGAAGCTTTCTTT CASSDLSGSGYTEAFF
- TRBJ2-1 - TRBV7-3 TGTGCCAGCAGCTTACGCGACTCGCCTTACAATGAGCAGTTCTTC CASSLRDSPYNEQFF
- TRBJ1-5 - TRBV19 TGTGCCAGTAGTCGGAGGGATAATCAGCCCCAGCATTTT CASSRRDNQPQHF
TRBD1 TRBJ2-2 - TRBV28 TGTGCCAGCAGTTTATATGTAGGGGGCGGTGGGGAGCTGTTTTTT CASSLYVGGGGELFF
- TRBJ1-3 once TRBV5-8 TGTGCCAGCAGGAGGAACACCATATATTTT CASRRNTIYF
TRBD2 TRBJ2-3 - TRBV4-2 TGTGCCAGCAGCCAAGTCAGTATCGAGCGGGAGCCAGATACGCAGTATTTT CASSQVSIEREPDTQYF
TRBD1 TRBJ2-7 - TRBV28 TGTGCCAGCAGGCAATACAGGGGGCCCCAGTACGAGCAGTACTTC CASRQYRGPQYEQYF
- TRBJ1-1 - TRBV2 TGTGCCAGCAGTGTTTTCGAGGACACTGAAGCTTTCTTT CASSVFEDTEAFF
TRBD1 TRBJ2-1 - TRBV5-6 TGTGCCAGCAGCTCGGGACAGAGATATAACAATGAGCAGTTCTTC CASSSGQRYNNEQFF
- TRBJ2-5 - TRBV6-1 TGTGCCAGCAGTGAAGCGCGACACCAGTACTTC CASSEARHQYF
- TRBJ1-4 - TRBV5-6 TGTGCCAGCAGCCTGAGTATCGGGTTCCTCACCGAAAAACTGTTTTTT CASSLSIGFLTEKLFF
TRBD2 TRBJ2-7 - TRBV6-5 TGTGCCAGCAGCATCCTAGCGGGAGCCTCTAAGAACTTC CASSILAGASKNF
- TRBJ2-7 - TRBV29-1 TGCAGCGTTGTTAGTAGAGGAATCTACGAGCAGTACTTC CSVVSRGIYEQYF
- TRBJ2-1 - TRBV29-1 TGCAGCCCTCACTTGCGCCCAGGTCTTAGCTCCTACAATGAGCAGTTCTTC CSPHLRPGLSSYNEQFF
- TRBJ2-7 - TRBV4-3 TGCGCCAGCAGCCTTAACATTGACTCCTACGAGCAGTACTTC CASSLNIDSYEQYF
- TRBJ1-3 - TRBV7-9 TGTGCCAGCAACGTCGTGTTCGGACAGTCAGAGTACTCTGGAAACACCATATATTTT CASNVVFGQSEYSGNTIYF
TRBD1 TRBJ1-5 - TRBV7-8 TGTGCCAGCAGCTCCCCAGGGGGCGATCAGCCCCAGCATTTT CASSSPGGDQPQHF
TRBD2 TRBJ2-1 - TRBV6-4 TGTGCCAGCAGTCGGACTAGCGGGGTGAACAATGAGCAGTTCTTC CASSRTSGVNNEQFF
- TRBJ1-5 - TRBV28 TGTGCCAGCTATAGCAATCAGCCCCAGCATTTT CASYSNQPQHF
- TRBJ1-4 - TRBV9 TGTGCCAGCAGCATGGGTTTGGGGAGTAATGAAAAACTGTTTTTT CASSMGLGSNEKLFF
- TRBJ1-3 - TRBV28 TGTGCCAGCAGACAGGGAATACCCTCTGGAAACACCATATATTTT CASRQGIPSGNTIYF
TRBD1 TRBJ2-4 - TRBV27 TGTGCCAGCAGTCCCGGGACAGTAGCCAAAAACATTCAGTACTTC CASSPGTVAKNIQYF